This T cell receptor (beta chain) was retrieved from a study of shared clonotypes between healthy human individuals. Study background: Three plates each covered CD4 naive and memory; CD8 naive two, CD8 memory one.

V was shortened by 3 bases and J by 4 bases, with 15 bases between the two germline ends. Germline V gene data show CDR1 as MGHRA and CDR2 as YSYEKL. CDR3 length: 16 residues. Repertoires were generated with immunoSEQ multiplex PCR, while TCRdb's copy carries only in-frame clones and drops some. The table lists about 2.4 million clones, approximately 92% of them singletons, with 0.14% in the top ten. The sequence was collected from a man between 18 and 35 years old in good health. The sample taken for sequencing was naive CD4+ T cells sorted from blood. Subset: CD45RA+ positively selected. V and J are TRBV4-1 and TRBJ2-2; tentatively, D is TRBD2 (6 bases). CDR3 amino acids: CASSHVGGWVTGELFF. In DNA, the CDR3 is TGCGCCAGCAGCCACGTGGGGGGTTGGGTCACCGGGGAGCTGTTTTTT.